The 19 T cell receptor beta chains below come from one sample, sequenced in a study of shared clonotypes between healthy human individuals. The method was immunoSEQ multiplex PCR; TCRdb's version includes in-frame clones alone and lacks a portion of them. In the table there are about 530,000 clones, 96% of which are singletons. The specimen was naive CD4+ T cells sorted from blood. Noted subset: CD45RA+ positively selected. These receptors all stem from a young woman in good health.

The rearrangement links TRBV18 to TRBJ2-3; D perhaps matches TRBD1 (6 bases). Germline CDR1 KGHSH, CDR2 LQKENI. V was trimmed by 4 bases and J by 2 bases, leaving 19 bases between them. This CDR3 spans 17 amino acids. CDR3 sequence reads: CASSLTGQGSSTDTQYF. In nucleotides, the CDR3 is TGTGCCAGCTCACTGACAGGCCAAGGGTCGTCCACAGATACGCAGTATTTT. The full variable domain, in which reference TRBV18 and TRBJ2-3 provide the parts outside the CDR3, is NAGVMQNPRHLVRRRGQEARLRCSPMKGHSHVYWYRQLPEEGLKFMVYLQKENIIDESGMPKERFSAEFPKEGPSILRIQQVVRGDSAAYFCASSLTGQGSSTDTQYFGPGTRLTVL.

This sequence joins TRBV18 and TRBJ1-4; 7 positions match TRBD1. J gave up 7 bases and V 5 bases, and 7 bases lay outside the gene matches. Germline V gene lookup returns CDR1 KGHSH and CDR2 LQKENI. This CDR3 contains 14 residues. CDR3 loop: CASSLTGAGEKLFF. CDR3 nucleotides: TGTGCCAGCTCATTAACAGGGGCCGGTGAAAAACTGTTTTTT. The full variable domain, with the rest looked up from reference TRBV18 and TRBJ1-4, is NAGVMQNPRHLVRRRGQEARLRCSPMKGHSHVYWYRQLPEEGLKFMVYLQKENIIDESGMPKERFSAEFPKEGPSILRIQQVVRGDSAAYFCASSLTGAGEKLFFGSGTQLSVL.

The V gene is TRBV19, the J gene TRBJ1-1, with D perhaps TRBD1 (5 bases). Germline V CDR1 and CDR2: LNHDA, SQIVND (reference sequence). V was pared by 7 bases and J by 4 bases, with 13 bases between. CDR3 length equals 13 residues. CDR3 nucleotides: TGTGCCAGTACCCATGTCGGGGGCACTGAAGCTTTCTTT. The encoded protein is CASTHVGGTEAFF.

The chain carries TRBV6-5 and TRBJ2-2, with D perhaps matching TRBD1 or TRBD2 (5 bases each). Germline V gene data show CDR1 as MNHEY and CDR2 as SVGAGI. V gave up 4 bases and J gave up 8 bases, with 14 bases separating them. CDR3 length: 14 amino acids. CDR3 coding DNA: TGTGCCAGCAGTTTTTTAGCCGGGACGGGGGAGCTGTTTTTT. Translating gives CASSFLAGTGELFF.

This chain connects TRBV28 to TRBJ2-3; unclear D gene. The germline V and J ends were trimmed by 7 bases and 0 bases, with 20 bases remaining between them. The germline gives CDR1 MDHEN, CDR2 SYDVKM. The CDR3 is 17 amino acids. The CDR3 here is CASTLRLGRASTDTQYF. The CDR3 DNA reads TGTGCCAGCACTCTCCGCCTGGGCCGGGCTAGCACAGATACGCAGTATTTT.

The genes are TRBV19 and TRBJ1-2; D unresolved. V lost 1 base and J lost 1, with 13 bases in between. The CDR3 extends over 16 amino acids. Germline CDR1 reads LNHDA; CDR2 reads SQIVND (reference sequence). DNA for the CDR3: TGTGCCAGTAGTATAGCGCGGAGGGTCTATAACTATGGCTACACCTTC. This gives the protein CASSIARRVYNYGYTF.

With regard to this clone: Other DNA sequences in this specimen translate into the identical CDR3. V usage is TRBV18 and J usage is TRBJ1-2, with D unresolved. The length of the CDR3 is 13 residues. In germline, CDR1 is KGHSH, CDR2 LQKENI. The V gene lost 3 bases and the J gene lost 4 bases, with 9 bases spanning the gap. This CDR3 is CASSPLGFYGYTF. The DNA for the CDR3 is TGTGCCAGCTCACCCTTGGGGTTCTATGGCTACACCTTC.

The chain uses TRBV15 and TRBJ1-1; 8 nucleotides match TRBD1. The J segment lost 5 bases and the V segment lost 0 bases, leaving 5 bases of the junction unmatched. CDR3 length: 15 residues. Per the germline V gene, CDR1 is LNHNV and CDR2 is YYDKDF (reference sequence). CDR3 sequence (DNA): TGTGCCACCAGCAGAGATCGTCAGGGGGCGACTGAAGCTTTCTTT. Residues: CATSRDRQGATEAFF.

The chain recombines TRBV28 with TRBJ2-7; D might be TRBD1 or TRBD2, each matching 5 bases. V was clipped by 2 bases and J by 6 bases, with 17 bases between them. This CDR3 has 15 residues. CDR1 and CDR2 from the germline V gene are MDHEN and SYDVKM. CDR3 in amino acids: CASSLPSVRDGEQYF. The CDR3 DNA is TGTGCCAGCAGTTTACCCTCCGTCAGGGACGGCGAGCAGTACTTC.

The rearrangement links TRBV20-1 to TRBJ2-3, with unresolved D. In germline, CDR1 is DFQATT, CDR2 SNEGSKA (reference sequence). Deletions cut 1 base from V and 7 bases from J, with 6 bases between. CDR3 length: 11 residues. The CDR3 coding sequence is TGCAGTGCTAGAGTGACTTATACGCAGTATTTT. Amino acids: CSARVTYTQYF.

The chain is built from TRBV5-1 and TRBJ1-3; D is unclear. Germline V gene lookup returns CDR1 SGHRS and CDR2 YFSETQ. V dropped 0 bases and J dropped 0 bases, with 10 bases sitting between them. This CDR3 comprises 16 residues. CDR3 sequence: CASSLDGASSGNTIYF. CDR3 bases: TGCGCCAGCAGCTTGGACGGTGCATCCTCTGGAAACACCATATATTTT.

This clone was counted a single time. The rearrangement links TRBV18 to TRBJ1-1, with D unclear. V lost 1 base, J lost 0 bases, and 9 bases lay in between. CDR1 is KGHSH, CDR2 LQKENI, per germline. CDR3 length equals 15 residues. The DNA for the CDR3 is TGTGCCAGCTCACCACTGGACGGCCTGAACACTGAAGCTTTCTTT. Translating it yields CASSPLDGLNTEAFF.

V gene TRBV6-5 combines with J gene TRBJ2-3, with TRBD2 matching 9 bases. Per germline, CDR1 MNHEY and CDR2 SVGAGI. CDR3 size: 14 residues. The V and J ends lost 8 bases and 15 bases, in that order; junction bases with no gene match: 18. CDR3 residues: CASGEGHAGGPLYF. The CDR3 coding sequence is TGTGCCAGCGGGGAGGGACATGCGGGAGGGCCTCTTTATTTT.

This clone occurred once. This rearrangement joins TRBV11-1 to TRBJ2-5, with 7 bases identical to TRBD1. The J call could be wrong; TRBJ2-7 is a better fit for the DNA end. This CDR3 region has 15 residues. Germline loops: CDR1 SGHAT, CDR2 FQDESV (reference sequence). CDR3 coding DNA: TGTGCCAGCAGCGCTACCGGGACAGAAAAGTTCGAGCAGTACTTC. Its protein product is CASSATGTEKFEQYF.

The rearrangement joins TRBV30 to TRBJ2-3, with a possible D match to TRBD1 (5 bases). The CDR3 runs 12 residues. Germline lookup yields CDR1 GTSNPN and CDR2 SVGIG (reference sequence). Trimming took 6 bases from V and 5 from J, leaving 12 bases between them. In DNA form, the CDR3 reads TGTGCCTGTCAGCAGGGCGGAGATACGCAGTATTTT. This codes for CACQQGGDTQYF.

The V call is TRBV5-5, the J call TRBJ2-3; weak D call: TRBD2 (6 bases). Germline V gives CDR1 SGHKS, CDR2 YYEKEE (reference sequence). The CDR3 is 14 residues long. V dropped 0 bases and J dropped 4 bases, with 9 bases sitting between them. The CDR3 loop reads CASSLAREPDTQYF. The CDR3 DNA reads TGTGCCAGCAGCTTGGCTCGGGAGCCAGATACGCAGTATTTT.

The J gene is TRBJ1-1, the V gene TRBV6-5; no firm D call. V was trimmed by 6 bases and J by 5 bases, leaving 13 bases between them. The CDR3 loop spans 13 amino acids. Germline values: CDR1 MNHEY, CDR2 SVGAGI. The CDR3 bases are TGTGCCAGCAGCACGAAGGCGGGGACTGAAGCTTTCTTT. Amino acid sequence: CASSTKAGTEAFF.

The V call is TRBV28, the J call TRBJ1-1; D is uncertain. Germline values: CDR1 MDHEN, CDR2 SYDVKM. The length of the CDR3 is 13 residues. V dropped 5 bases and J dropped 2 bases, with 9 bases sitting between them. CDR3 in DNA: TGTGCCAGCAGTCCTCGATTTAACACTGAAGCTTTCTTT. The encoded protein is CASSPRFNTEAFF.

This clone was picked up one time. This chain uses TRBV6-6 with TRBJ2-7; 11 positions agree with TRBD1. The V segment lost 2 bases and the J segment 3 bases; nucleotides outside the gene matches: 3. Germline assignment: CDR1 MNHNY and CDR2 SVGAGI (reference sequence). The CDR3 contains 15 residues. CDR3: CASSYAGTGGYEQYF. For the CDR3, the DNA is TGTGCCAGCAGTTACGCGGGGACAGGGGGCTACGAGCAGTACTTC.